This passage covers 20 T cell receptor beta chains from one sample sequenced in a study of blood T cells in healthy people across ages. Primed by a sample-barcoded 5' primer and a J-beta primer mix, a second PCR proceeded for 7 to 11 cycles. TCRdb reanalysed the 5' RACE reads using MiXCR and keeps one entry per CDR3 protein. The table shows fewer than 1.5 million distinct CDR3 sequences, with about 40% occurring only once. The source material was blood. The receptor source for this set is a young woman in good health.

V and J are TRBV4-1 and TRBJ2-4; 14 bases map to TRBD2. After removal of 1 base from V and 13 bases from J, the junction contained 9 bases not matched to a gene. Germline CDR1 reads MGHRA; CDR2 reads YSYEKL. The CDR3 length is 16 residues. The CDR3 region is CASSQAGTSGSREQYF. The CDR3 nucleotides read TGCGCCAGCAGCCAAGCGGGGACTAGCGGGAGTCGGGAGCAGTACTTC.

This chain joins TRBV11-2 and TRBJ2-3; 8 bases are a match to TRBD2. The CDR3 sequence is 16 residues long. After removal of 5 bases from V and 1 base from J, the junction contained 8 bases not matched to a gene. The germline CDR1 and CDR2 sequences are SGHAT and FQNNGV. The CDR3 is CASSGTSPTGTDTQYF. CDR3 sequence (DNA): TGTGCCAGCAGCGGGACTAGTCCGACCGGCACAGATACGCAGTATTTT.

The chain recombines TRBV4-1 with TRBJ2-5; TRBD1 agrees at 11 bases. Germline lookup yields CDR1 MGHRA and CDR2 YSYEKL. This CDR3 is built from 14 residues. J lost 11 bases, V lost 6 bases, and 11 bases had no gene match. The CDR3 DNA is TGCGCCAGCAGGGGACAGGGGGTAGGCAATGAGCAGTACTTC. This translates into CASRGQGVGNEQYF.

The V gene is TRBV6-6, the J gene TRBJ2-7; D possibly matches TRBD1 or TRBD2 (6 bases each). Judging by the DNA end, TRBJ2-5 fits better; the J call may be wrong. The CDR3 is 14 residues long. Germline CDR1 is MNHNY and CDR2 is SVGAGI (reference sequence). CDR3 sequence: CASSPRGTSETQYF. CDR3 sequence (DNA): TGTGCCAGCAGCCCGAGGGGGACTTCCGAGACCCAGTACTTC.

For the CDR3, the DNA is TGTGCCAGCAGTCCCGGGGACAGGGGTACGGACTATGGCTACACCTTC. This encodes CASSPGDRGTDYGYTF. The chain carries TRBV12-3 or TRBV12-4 and TRBJ1-2; 10 positions agree with TRBD1. J gave up 3 bases and V 5 bases, and 9 bases lay outside the gene matches. The CDR3 totals 16 residues.

Details on this clonotype: A much larger clone is a single base away; this may be a read error. The V gene is TRBV29-1, the J gene TRBJ2-4, with D uncertain. The DNA end favors TRBJ2-7, so the J call may be wrong. CDR1 SQVTM and CDR2 ANQGSEA come from the germline V gene. The CDR3 runs 11 residues. The CDR3 DNA follows: TGCAGCGTTGTAAGGCCCTACGAGCAGTACTTC. As protein: CSVVRPYEQYF.

This sequence joins TRBV27 and TRBJ2-4, with TRBD1 matching 7 bases. The better agreement between TRBJ2-7 and the DNA end casts doubt on the J call. CDR1 and CDR2 from the germline V gene are MNHEY and SMNVEV (reference sequence). The CDR3 length is 13 residues. CDR3 amino acids: CASSVQTGLEQYF. CDR3 sequence (DNA): TGTGCCAGCAGTGTCCAGACAGGGCTCGAGCAGTACTTC.

CDR3 protein: CSAREGLAGIQETQYF. The CDR3 region has the DNA TGCAGTGCTAGAGAGGGACTAGCGGGGATACAAGAGACCCAGTACTTC. The gene calls are TRBV20-1 and TRBJ2-5; the match to TRBD2 covers 13 bases. Germline CDR1 is DFQATT and CDR2 is SNEGSKA (reference sequence). Trimming cost V 0 bases and J 2 bases; bases outside gene matches: 3. The CDR3 is 16 residues long.

The chain joins TRBV5-1 to TRBJ2-3; possibly TRBD1 or TRBD2 for D (7 bases each). This CDR3 is 18 amino acids long. The germline CDR1 and CDR2 sequences are SGHRS and YFSETQ. V dropped 4 bases and J dropped 2 bases, with 23 bases sitting between them. DNA for the CDR3: TGCGCCAGCAGCCCCAGGGGGGGTACCTTGACCCACACAGATACGCAGTATTTT. It codes for CASSPRGGTLTHTDTQYF.

This clonotype was detected only a few times. The gene calls are TRBV7-2 and TRBJ2-1; D unclear. Germline V gives CDR1 SGHTA, CDR2 FQGNSA. V was shortened by 2 bases and J by 6 bases, with 11 bases between the two germline ends. The CDR3 length is 14 residues. The CDR3 DNA reads as TGTGCCAGCAGCTTAAGTATAGACGGCAATGAGCAGTTCTTC. This translates into CASSLSIDGNEQFF.

The chain links TRBV20-1 to TRBJ1-2; possibly TRBD1 for D (6 bases). Between the trimmed V and J ends, which lost 6 bases and 8 bases, there was a span of 16 bases. In germline, CDR1 is DFQATT, CDR2 SNEGSKA (reference sequence). The CDR3 is 12 amino acids. CDR3 bases: TGCAGTGCCCCAACTCAGGGGCCCGGCTACACCTTC. Translating it yields CSAPTQGPGYTF.

This chain joins TRBV6-2 or TRBV6-3 and TRBJ1-1; 7 nucleotides agree with TRBD1. Germline CDR1 and CDR2: MNHEY and SVGEGT. CDR3 length equals 14 residues. The V and J ends lost 6 bases and 2 bases, in that order; junction bases with no gene match: 6. The CDR3 region has the DNA TGTGCCAGCAGAAGGGACAGTGATAACACTGAAGCTTTCTTT. This gives the protein CASRRDSDNTEAFF.

The chain links TRBV28 to TRBJ2-5; TRBD2 is a possible D gene (6 bases). The V end lost 6 bases, the J end lost 9 bases, and 17 bases lay between the germline ends. Germline V gene lookup returns CDR1 MDHEN and CDR2 SYDVKM. The CDR3 is 13 amino acids. The CDR3 region has the DNA TGTGCCAGCAGCCGGACTACCCCCGTGTCCCAGTACTTC. It is translated as CASSRTTPVSQYF.

This clonotype has just a few counts. The chain combines TRBV4-2 with TRBJ2-3; possibly TRBD1 for D (6 bases). There are 16 residues in the CDR3. Trimming removed 1 base from V and 4 bases from J, with 15 bases in between. Germline V gene lookup returns CDR1 LGHNA and CDR2 YNFKEQ. The CDR3 region has the DNA TGTGCCAGCAGCCAAGTTTTGAGAAAGGGGGCAGATACGCAGTATTTT. Protein sequence: CASSQVLRKGADTQYF.

This clonotype was seen just once. This sequence joins TRBV6-6 and TRBJ1-1; D is perhaps TRBD1 (6 bases). CDR3 size: 15 residues. Deletions cut 11 bases from V and 4 bases from J, with 23 bases between. Germline V gene lookup returns CDR1 MNHNY and CDR2 SVGAGI (reference sequence). The CDR3 bases are TGTGCCTCCCTTAAGGGACACCAACCGGGCACTGAAGCTTTCTTT. It yields the protein CASLKGHQPGTEAFF.

V usage is TRBV5-1 and J usage is TRBJ1-2, with TRBD1 matching 10 bases. Germline V gives CDR1 SGHRS, CDR2 YFSETQ. The V and J ends lost 6 bases and 1 base, in that order; junction bases with no gene match: 12. This CDR3 is 17 amino acids long. The CDR3 nucleotides are TGCGCCAGCACCTCATCGGGACAGGGGCCGGATAACTATGGCTACACCTTC. It specifies CASTSSGQGPDNYGYTF.

This clonotype appeared a few times. CDR3 bases: TGTGCCAGCACCTTAGGACTAGCGGGGAACTACAATGAGCAGTTCTTC. Its protein is CASTLGLAGNYNEQFF. V usage is TRBV6-1 and J usage is TRBJ2-1, with 12 positions matching TRBD2. This CDR3 contains 16 residues. V gave up 7 bases and J gave up 3 bases; unmatched junction bases: 7. In germline, CDR1 is MNHNS, CDR2 SASEGT.

This chain joins TRBV9 and TRBJ2-7, with TRBD1 matching over 8 bases. This CDR3 is 15 amino acids long. Germline CDR1 and CDR2: SGDLS and YYNGEE. V was pared by 0 bases and J by 2 bases, with 4 bases of the junction left unmatched. CDR3 bases: TGTGCCAGCAGCGTAGGGGGGACAGGAGCCTACGAGCAGTACTTC. Translated, it gives CASSVGGTGAYEQYF.

In this sample, this clonotype turned up a few times. The CDR3 DNA sequence: TGTGCCAGCAGCCAAGATCAGGTGGGGAGTATATATGGCTACACCTTC. Protein sequence: CASSQDQVGSIYGYTF. The V and J genes are TRBV3-1 and TRBJ1-2; D gene uncertain. Germline V CDR1 and CDR2: LGHDT, YNNKEL (reference sequence). The ends were cut back, 0 bases at V and 5 bases at J, with 16 bases in the middle. CDR3 length equals 16 residues.

The genes are TRBV5-1 and TRBJ2-7; D gene ambiguous. The CDR3 is made up of 15 amino acids. Trimming took 4 bases from V and 7 from J, leaving 21 bases between them. Per the germline V gene, CDR1 is SGHRS and CDR2 is YFSETQ. The CDR3 protein is CASSQTLTTWNEQYF. CDR3 bases: TGCGCCAGCAGCCAAACCCTTACAACATGGAATGAGCAGTACTTC.